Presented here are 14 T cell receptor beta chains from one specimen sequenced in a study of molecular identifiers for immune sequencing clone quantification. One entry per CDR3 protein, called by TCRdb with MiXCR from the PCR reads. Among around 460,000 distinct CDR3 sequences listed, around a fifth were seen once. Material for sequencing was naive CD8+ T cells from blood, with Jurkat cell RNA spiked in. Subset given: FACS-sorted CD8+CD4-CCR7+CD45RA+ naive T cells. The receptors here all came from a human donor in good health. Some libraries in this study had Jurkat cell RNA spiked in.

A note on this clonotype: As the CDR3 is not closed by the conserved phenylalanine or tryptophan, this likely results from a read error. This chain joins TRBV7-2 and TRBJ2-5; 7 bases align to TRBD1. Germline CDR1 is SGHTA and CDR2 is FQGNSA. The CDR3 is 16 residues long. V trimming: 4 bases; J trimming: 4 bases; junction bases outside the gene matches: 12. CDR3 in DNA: TGTGCCAGCAGCTCCCCAGCAGGGGGTGGTTTAGAGACCCAGTACCTC. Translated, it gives CASSSPAGGGLETQYL.

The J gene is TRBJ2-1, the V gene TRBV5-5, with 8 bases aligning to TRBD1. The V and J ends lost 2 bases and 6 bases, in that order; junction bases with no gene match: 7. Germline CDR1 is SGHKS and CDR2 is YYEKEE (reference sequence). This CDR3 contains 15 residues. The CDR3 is CASSFPGQVSNEQFF. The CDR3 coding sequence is TGTGCCAGCAGCTTTCCGGGACAGGTCTCCAATGAGCAGTTCTTC.

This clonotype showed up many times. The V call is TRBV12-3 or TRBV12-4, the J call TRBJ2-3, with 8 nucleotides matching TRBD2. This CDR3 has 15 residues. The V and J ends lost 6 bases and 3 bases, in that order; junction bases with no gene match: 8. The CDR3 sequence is CASSYGLAGTDTQYF. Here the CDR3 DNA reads TGTGCCAGCAGCTACGGACTAGCAGGGACAGATACGCAGTATTTT.

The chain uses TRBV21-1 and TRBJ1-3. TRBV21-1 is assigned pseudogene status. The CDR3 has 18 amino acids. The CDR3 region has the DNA TGTGCCAGCAGCAAAGCGGCCTCCCCACGATACTCTGGAAACACCATATATTTT. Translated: CASSKAASPRYSGNTIYF.

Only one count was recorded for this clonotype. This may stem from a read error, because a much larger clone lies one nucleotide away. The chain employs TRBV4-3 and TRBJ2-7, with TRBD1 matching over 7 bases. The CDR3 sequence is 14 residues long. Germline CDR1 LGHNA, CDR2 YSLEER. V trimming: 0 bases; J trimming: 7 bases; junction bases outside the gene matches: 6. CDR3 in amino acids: CASSQDEGAWEQYF. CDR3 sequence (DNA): TGCGCCAGCAGCCAAGATGAGGGGGCATGGGAGCAGTACTTC.

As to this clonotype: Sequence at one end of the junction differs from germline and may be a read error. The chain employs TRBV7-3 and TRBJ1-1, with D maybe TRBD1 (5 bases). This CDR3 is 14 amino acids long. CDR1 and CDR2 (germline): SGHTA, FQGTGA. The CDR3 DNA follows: TGTGCCAGCAGCGACCCTCGGCGGGGCACTGGAGCTTTCTTT. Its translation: CASSDPRRGTGAFF.

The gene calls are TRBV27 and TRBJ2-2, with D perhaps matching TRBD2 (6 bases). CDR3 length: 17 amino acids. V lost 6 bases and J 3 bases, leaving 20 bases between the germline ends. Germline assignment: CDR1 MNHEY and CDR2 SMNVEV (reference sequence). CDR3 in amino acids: CASSSGTGELYTGELFF. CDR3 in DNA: TGTGCCAGCAGCTCGGGTACGGGGGAGTTATACACCGGGGAGCTGTTTTTT.

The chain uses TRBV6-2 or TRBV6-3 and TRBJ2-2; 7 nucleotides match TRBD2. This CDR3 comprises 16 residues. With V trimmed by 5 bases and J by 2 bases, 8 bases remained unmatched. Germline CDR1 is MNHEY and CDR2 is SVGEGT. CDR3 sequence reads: CASSGYLADNTGELFF. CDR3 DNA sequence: TGTGCCAGCAGTGGTTACCTAGCGGACAACACCGGGGAGCTGTTTTTT.

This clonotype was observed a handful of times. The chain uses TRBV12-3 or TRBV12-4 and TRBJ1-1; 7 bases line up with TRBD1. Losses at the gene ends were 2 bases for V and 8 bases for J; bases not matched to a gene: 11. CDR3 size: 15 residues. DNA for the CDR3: TGTGCCAGCAGTTTAACTCGGGCAGGGGGAAGCGAAGCTTTCTTT. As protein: CASSLTRAGGSEAFF.

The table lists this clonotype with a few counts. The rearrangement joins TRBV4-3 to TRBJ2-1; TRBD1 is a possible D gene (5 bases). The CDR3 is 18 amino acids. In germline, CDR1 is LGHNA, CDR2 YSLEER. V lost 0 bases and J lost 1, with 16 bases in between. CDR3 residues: CASSQESGRGASYNEQFF. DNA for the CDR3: TGCGCCAGCAGCCAAGAATCAGGAAGGGGCGCATCCTACAATGAGCAGTTCTTC.

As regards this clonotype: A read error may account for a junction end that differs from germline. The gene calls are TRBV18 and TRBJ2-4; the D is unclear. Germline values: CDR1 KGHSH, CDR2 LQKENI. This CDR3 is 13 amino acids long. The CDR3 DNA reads TGTGTCAGCTCACGAGTTGCATCGGACATTCAGTACTTC. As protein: CVSSRVASDIQYF.

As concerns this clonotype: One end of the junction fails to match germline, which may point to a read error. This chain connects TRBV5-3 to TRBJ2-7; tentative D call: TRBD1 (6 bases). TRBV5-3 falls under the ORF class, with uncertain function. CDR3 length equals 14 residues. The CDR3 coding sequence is TGTGCCAGCAGCTTGGTGGGGGCGAGAAACGAGCAGTACTTC. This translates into CASSLVGARNEQYF.

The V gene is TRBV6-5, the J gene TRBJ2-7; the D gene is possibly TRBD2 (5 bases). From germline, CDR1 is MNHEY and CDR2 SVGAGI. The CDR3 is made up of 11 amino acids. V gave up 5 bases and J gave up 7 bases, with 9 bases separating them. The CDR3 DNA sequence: TGTGCCAGCAGTAATAGCGTTGAGCAGTACTTC. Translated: CASSNSVEQYF.

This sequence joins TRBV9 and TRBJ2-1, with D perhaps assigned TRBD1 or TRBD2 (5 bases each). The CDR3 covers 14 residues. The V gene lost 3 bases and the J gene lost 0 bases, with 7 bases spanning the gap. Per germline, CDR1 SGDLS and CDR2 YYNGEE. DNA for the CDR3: TGTGCCAGCAGCGACGGGGCCTCCTACAATGAGCAGTTCTTC. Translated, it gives CASSDGASYNEQFF.